Below, one T cell receptor (beta chain) is given with its context. Assay: immunoSEQ multiplex PCR; the TCRdb copy retains only in-frame clones and omits some. Counted here are around 120,000 clones, over 75% occurring once; the ten biggest clones make up around 2.8%. This sample stems from a study of T cell responses to AZD1222 COVID-19 vaccine. Source: peripheral blood, taken on day 0 of AZD1222 vaccination. This receptor was identified in an adult in good health.

CDR3 sequence reads: CATSSGDSGNTIYF. CDR3 bases: TGTGCCACCAGCAGTGGGGACTCTGGAAACACCATATATTTT. The rearrangement uses TRBV15 and TRBJ1-3; no clear D. Germline V CDR1 and CDR2: LNHNV, YYDKDF (reference sequence). V lost 3 bases, J lost 0 bases, and 6 bases lay in between. This CDR3 spans 14 amino acids. Together with reference TRBV15 and TRBJ1-3, the CDR3 gives the full variable domain: DAMVIQNPRYQVTQFGKPVTLSCSQTLNHNVMYWYQQKSSQAPKLLFHYYDKDFNNEADTPDNFQSRRPNTSFCFLDIRSPGLGDTAMYLCATSSGDSGNTIYFGEGSWLTVV.